A single sample is the source of the 23 T cell receptor beta chains below, sequenced in a study of shared T cell receptors in the human thymus. The assay was immunoSEQ multiplex PCR, and TCRdb's table has in-frame clones only and misses some. The data contain 550,000 to 800,000 clones, approximately 85% of them singletons. These same data were also listed under a study on human thymus T cells.

Input material: thymocytes. These receptors all come from a girl less than two years old with a congenital heart defect.

The CDR3 nucleotides read TGTGCCAGCAGCTTAAACTCGAGCAATGAGCAGTTCTTC. Translating gives CASSLNSSNEQFF. The rearrangement joins TRBV7-9 to TRBJ2-1; no reliable D call. V gave up 2 bases and J gave up 6 bases, with 8 bases separating them. This CDR3 has 13 amino acids. CDR1 and CDR2 from the germline V gene are SEHNR and FQNEAQ (reference sequence).

This clone was found a few times. The V call is TRBV28, the J call TRBJ2-7; 12 positions agree with TRBD2. V was clipped by 6 bases and J by 4 bases; unmatched bases: 10. Germline V gives CDR1 MDHEN, CDR2 SYDVKM. This CDR3 spans 16 amino acids. This chain's CDR3 is CASRSGTSGPEYEQYF. In nucleotides, the CDR3 is TGTGCCAGCAGATCCGGGACTAGCGGGCCGGAGTACGAGCAGTACTTC. The whole variable domain, remainder taken from reference TRBV28 and TRBJ2-7, is DVKVTQSSRYLVKRTGEKVFLECVQDMDHENMFWYRQDPGLGLRLIYFSYDVKMKEKGDIPEGYSVSREKKERFSLILESASTNQTSMYLCASRSGTSGPEYEQYFGPGTRLTVT.

The V gene is TRBV2, the J gene TRBJ1-2; 9 nucleotides match TRBD1. Unmatched junction bases numbered 8, after V lost 6 bases and J lost 6 bases. Germline values: CDR1 SNHLY, CDR2 FYNNEI. CDR3 length: 14 amino acids. CDR3 loop: CASRRTGGVDGYTF. DNA of the CDR3: TGTGCCAGCAGAAGAACAGGGGGCGTAGATGGCTACACCTTC.

The V call is TRBV6-1, the J call TRBJ1-2, with 11 bases that match TRBD1. V was clipped by 10 bases and J by 5 bases; unmatched bases: 9. The CDR3 runs 14 residues. In germline, CDR1 is MNHNS, CDR2 SASEGT. As DNA, the CDR3 is TGTGCCACAAGAACCGGGACAGGGGGGTATGGCTACACCTTC. Translating gives CATRTGTGGYGYTF.

The chain links TRBV2 to TRBJ2-7, with 10 bases aligning to TRBD1. The germline CDR1 and CDR2 sequences are SNHLY and FYNNEI. The CDR3 spans 16 residues. The junction had 12 bases not matched to a gene; V was cut back by 6 bases and J by 4 bases. CDR3 region: CASSKTGTGEAYEQYF. CDR3 DNA: TGTGCCAGCAGCAAAACGGGGACAGGGGAAGCATACGAGCAGTACTTC.

This clone occurred once. The junction differs from germline at one of its ends, possibly a read error. The CDR3 coding sequence is TGTGCCAGCAGCGGATACGACAGGGGGCTTTATGACTACACCTTC. Translated, it gives CASSGYDRGLYDYTF. The chain joins TRBV9 to TRBJ1-2; TRBD1 agrees at 10 bases. The CDR3 sequence is 15 residues long. The germline CDR1 and CDR2 sequences are SGDLS and YYNGEE.

The chain employs TRBV7-9 and TRBJ1-1; TRBD1 might be the D (6 bases). Germline V lookup: CDR1 SEHNR, CDR2 FQNEAQ (reference sequence). Trimming pared 5 bases from V and 1 base from J, leaving 26 bases between. This CDR3 has 19 amino acids. CDR3 sequence reads: CASSPSRLTGKLSNTEAFF. Written as DNA, the CDR3 is TGTGCCAGCAGCCCCTCACGTCTGACAGGCAAACTTTCGAACACTGAAGCTTTCTTT.

The rearrangement uses TRBV5-8 and TRBJ2-5, with TRBD2 matching over 7 bases. The CDR3 has 15 amino acids. Germline V gives CDR1 SGHTS, CDR2 YDEGEE. V was clipped by 2 bases and J by 5 bases; unmatched bases: 9. The CDR3 DNA reads TGTGCCAGCAGCTTAAGAGATCCCGGGGGGGAGACCCAGTACTTC. Its translation: CASSLRDPGGETQYF.

This rearrangement joins TRBV28 to TRBJ1-1; the match to TRBD1 covers 9 bases. V trimming: 0 bases; J trimming: 11 bases; junction bases outside the gene matches: 22. Germline V gives CDR1 MDHEN, CDR2 SYDVKM. The CDR3 has 19 residues. CDR3 protein: CASSLCISPYIPTGGGAFF. CDR3 in DNA: TGTGCCAGCAGTTTATGCATAAGTCCTTATATCCCCACAGGGGGCGGGGCTTTCTTT.

The J gene is TRBJ1-2, the V gene TRBV5-6; TRBD1 aligns across 9 bases. V shed 4 bases, J shed 6 bases, and the junction held 7 bases outside the gene matches. Germline CDR1 is SGHDT and CDR2 is YYEEEE. The CDR3 loop spans 14 amino acids. Written as DNA, the CDR3 is TGTGCCAGCAGCGGTGGGACAGGGCGCCATGGCTACACCTTC. It yields the protein CASSGGTGRHGYTF.

The chain couples TRBV7-9 to TRBJ2-1, with TRBD2 as a possible D gene (6 bases). Trimming stripped 5 bases from V and 3 bases from J, with 17 bases between. This CDR3 region has 16 residues. Germline-derived CDR1 and CDR2 are SEHNR and FQNEAQ (reference sequence). CDR3 nucleotides: TGTGCCAGCAGCGGCCGGGGGACCGGCATCTACAATGAGCAGTTCTTC. It codes for CASSGRGTGIYNEQFF.

The chain has TRBV19 and TRBJ2-3, with a tentative D call TRBD2 (6 bases). V gave up 3 bases and J gave up 2 bases, with 12 bases separating them. Germline V gives CDR1 LNHDA, CDR2 SQIVND (reference sequence). CDR3 length: 15 residues. The CDR3 bases are TGTGCCAGTAGTATGCGGCGGGATCCCACAGATACGCAGTATTTT. Protein sequence: CASSMRRDPTDTQYF.

The chain has TRBV11-2 and TRBJ1-2; D gene unclear. This CDR3 contains 13 residues. The ends were cut back, 2 bases at V and 8 bases at J, with 12 bases in the middle. Germline V lookup: CDR1 SGHAT, CDR2 FQNNGV. This chain's CDR3 is CASSLISTGGYTF. CDR3 coding DNA: TGTGCCAGCAGCTTAATTTCAACGGGAGGCTACACCTTC.

This chain uses TRBV18 with TRBJ1-5; TRBD1 agrees at 9 bases. There are 14 residues in the CDR3. Trimming at V came to 5 bases and at J to 2 bases, leaving 1 base not matched to a gene. Germline V lookup: CDR1 KGHSH, CDR2 LQKENI. CDR3 DNA sequence: TGTGCCAGCTCATGGACAGGGGGCAATCAGCCCCAGCATTTT. It specifies CASSWTGGNQPQHF.

This clone was counted once. The chain couples TRBV27 to TRBJ1-5, with 9 nucleotides matching TRBD1. V shed 5 bases and J 3 bases; nucleotides not matched to a gene: 5. This CDR3 contains 15 residues. In germline, CDR1 is MNHEY, CDR2 SMNVEV (reference sequence). Here the CDR3 reads CASSPRDRVNQPQHF. In nucleotides, the CDR3 is TGTGCCAGCAGTCCCCGGGACAGGGTCAATCAGCCCCAGCATTTT.

This clone showed up just once. The chain employs TRBV19 and TRBJ1-1; no firm D call. CDR1 is LNHDA, CDR2 SQIVND, per germline (reference sequence). The CDR3 sequence is 13 residues long. Between the trimmed V and J ends, which lost 8 bases and 3 bases, there was a span of 13 bases. CDR3 amino acids: CASVIALDTEAFF. DNA for the CDR3: TGTGCCAGTGTGATAGCCTTAGACACTGAAGCTTTCTTT. The entire variable domain, with the rest obtained from reference TRBV19 and TRBJ1-1, is as follows: DGGITQSPKYLFRKEGQNVTLSCEQNLNHDAMYWYRQDPGQGLRLIYYSQIVNDFQKGDIAEGYSVSREKKESFPLTVTSAQKNPTAFYLCASVIALDTEAFFGQGTRLTVV.

The chain combines TRBV7-2 with TRBJ2-7; no clear D gene. V lost 1 base, J lost 6 bases, and 13 bases lay in between. CDR3 size: 14 residues. CDR1 and CDR2 from the germline V gene are SGHTA and FQGNSA. The CDR3, as DNA: TGTGCCAGCAGCTTAGTACCGCCCGGGTTCGAGCAGTACTTC. Its protein is CASSLVPPGFEQYF.

The chain is built from TRBV12-5 and TRBJ2-2; 7 nucleotides line up with TRBD1. J was trimmed by 3 bases and V by 6 bases; bases with no gene match: 16. CDR3 length: 18 amino acids. Germline V lookup: CDR1 LGHNT, CDR2 FRNRAP. CDR3 bases: TGTGCTAGTGGCCACCGGCACAGGGGAAAAGAGGACACCGGGGAGCTGTTTTTT. Translation: CASGHRHRGKEDTGELFF.

V usage is TRBV25-1 and J usage is TRBJ2-7, with TRBD1 as a possible D gene (5 bases). Trimming left V 3 bases short and J 5 bases short, with 14 bases between. The CDR3 runs 14 residues. CDR1 is MGHDK and CDR2 is SYGVNS in the germline V gene. CDR3 sequence reads: CASSDYFPRDEQYF. Written as DNA, the CDR3 is TGTGCCAGCAGTGACTACTTCCCCAGGGACGAGCAGTACTTC.

V gene TRBV18 combines with J gene TRBJ1-1, with 7 bases fitting TRBD1. In germline, CDR1 is KGHSH, CDR2 LQKENI. Trimming took 3 bases from V and 6 from J; bases not matched to a gene: 13. CDR3 length: 16 amino acids. The CDR3 is CASSPTDGQAGSEAFF. The CDR3 coding sequence is TGTGCCAGCTCACCTACAGACGGACAGGCCGGGTCTGAAGCTTTCTTT.

V is TRBV11-2 and J is TRBJ1-2; TRBD1 matches at 9 bases. CDR3 length: 14 amino acids. The V and J ends lost 5 bases and 9 bases, in that order; junction bases with no gene match: 10. The germline gives CDR1 SGHAT, CDR2 FQNNGV. The CDR3 is CASSTQDRGSCYTF. CDR3 nucleotides: TGTGCCAGCAGCACCCAGGACAGGGGTTCGTGCTACACCTTC.

J is TRBJ2-7 and V is TRBV7-2, with 11 bases lining up with TRBD1. The length of the CDR3 is 17 residues. Germline CDR1 is SGHTA and CDR2 is FQGNSA. Trimming cost V 5 bases and J 3 bases; bases outside gene matches: 12. The CDR3 reads CASSTGQGALIRYEQYF. CDR3 bases: TGTGCCAGCAGCACAGGACAGGGGGCTTTAATTCGCTACGAGCAGTACTTC.

The chain combines TRBV19 with TRBJ2-7; tentative D call: TRBD1 (6 bases). Between the trimmed V and J ends, which lost 6 bases and 0 bases, there was a span of 9 bases. The germline gives CDR1 LNHDA, CDR2 SQIVND (reference sequence). The CDR3 covers 13 residues. The CDR3 reads CASRRGSSYEQYF. The CDR3 DNA reads as TGTGCCAGTAGAAGGGGGTCCTCCTACGAGCAGTACTTC. The full variable domain, rest sourced from reference TRBV19 and TRBJ2-7, is DGGITQSPKYLFRKEGQNVTLSCEQNLNHDAMYWYRQDPGQGLRLIYYSQIVNDFQKGDIAEGYSVSREKKESFPLTVTSAQKNPTAFYLCASRRGSSYEQYFGPGTRLTVT.